The rows below give T cell receptor beta chains drawn from one sample of a study of Ad26.COV2.S vaccination and SARS-CoV-2 variants. Clones were sequenced by immunoSEQ multiplex PCR, and TCRdb holds only the in-frame ones, with some missing. The sample shows about 680,000 clones, 80% to 90% of them seen only once. The sequences come from peripheral blood, collected in a trial of Ad26.COV2.S vaccine versus placebo. The receptors shown here come from a person aged 18-65 years who received the Ad26.COV2.S COVID-19 vaccine or a placebo. CDR3s include the opening cysteine and the closing phenylalanine or tryptophan. The D gene is left open where the match is weak. Some rows have no size entry. The others give once, few or many, or a class for an expanded clone.

abundance	d_gene	j_gene	v_gene	CDR3aa	CDR3nt
once	TRBD1	TRBJ1-2	TRBV2	CASSELQGARGYTF	TGTGCCAGCAGCGAATTACAGGGGGCGCGAGGCTACACCTTC
-	-	TRBJ1-2	TRBV6-1	CASSEDGTFGYTF	TGTGCCAGCAGTGAGGACGGGACCTTCGGCTACACCTTC
-	-	TRBJ2-1	TRBV6-1	CASSTRSYNEQFF	TGTGCCAGCAGTACACGGAGTTACAATGAGCAGTTCTTC
-	TRBD1	TRBJ1-6	TRBV3-1/TRBV3-2	CASRPTGQGLYNSPLHF	TGTGCCAGCCGGCCAACGGGACAGGGCCTCTATAATTCACCCCTCCACTTT
-	-	TRBJ1-2	TRBV7-6	CASSPRAASDSYTF	TGTGCCAGCAGCCCCAGGGCTGCTAGCGATAGCTACACCTTC
-	TRBD1	TRBJ1-2	TRBV5-1	CASSSRTGSNYGYTF	TGCGCCAGCAGCTCGAGGACAGGGTCCAACTATGGCTACACCTTC
-	TRBD2	TRBJ2-1	TRBV5-1	CASSLGLAENNEQFF	TGCGCCAGCAGCTTGGGACTAGCGGAGAACAATGAGCAGTTCTTC
-	TRBD2	TRBJ2-7	TRBV10-1	CASSASGGLFF	TGCGCCAGCAGTGCTAGCGGCGGGTTGTTCTTC
few	TRBD1	TRBJ2-2	TRBV5-1	CASSLGTGENTGELFF	TGCGCCAGCAGCTTGGGGACAGGGGAAAACACCGGGGAGCTGTTTTTT
-	-	TRBJ1-2	TRBV5-4	CASSPQQGNGYTF	TGTGCCAGCAGCCCGCAACAGGGAAATGGCTACACCTTC
-	TRBD1	TRBJ2-5	TRBV15	CATTRGQPQETQYF	TGTGCCACCACCAGGGGGCAGCCTCAAGAGACCCAGTACTTC
-	-	TRBJ2-3	TRBV6-2/TRBV6-3	CASSYVRGQQWGDTQYF	TGTGCCAGCAGTTACGTGCGCGGCCAACAATGGGGAGATACGCAGTATTTT
-	TRBD2	TRBJ2-2	TRBV7-2	CASSDPRVAGANTGELFF	TGTGCCAGCAGCGACCCCCGGGTAGCGGGGGCGAACACCGGGGAGCTGTTTTTT
once	-	TRBJ2-5	TRBV18	CASSPRAQQETQYF	TGTGCCAGCTCGCCTAGGGCACAGCAAGAGACCCAGTACTTC
-	-	TRBJ1-2	TRBV7-3	CASSSGSNYGYTF	TGTGCCAGCAGCTCCGGATCAAACTATGGCTACACCTTC
-	TRBD1	TRBJ2-7	TRBV7-9	CASSPTGVGEQYF	TGTGCCAGCAGCCCAACAGGGGTAGGGGAGCAGTACTTC
few	TRBD2	TRBJ2-7	TRBV19	CASPPLAGPAYEQYF	TGTGCCAGTCCGCCCCTAGCGGGGCCTGCCTACGAGCAGTACTTC
few	-	TRBJ1-4	TRBV2	CASNLQGGDEKLFF	TGTGCCAGCAACCTACAGGGCGGTGATGAAAAACTGTTTTTT
-	TRBD2	TRBJ2-2	TRBV6-5	CASSSPGGLSTGELFF	TGTGCCAGCAGTTCCCCGGGGGGGTTGAGCACCGGGGAGCTGTTTTTT
once	-	TRBJ2-7	TRBV27	CASSLTETYEQYF	TGTGCCAGCAGTTTAACAGAGACCTACGAGCAGTACTTC
-	TRBD2	TRBJ2-3	TRBV5-1	CASSPYSGGSTDTQYF	TGCGCCAGCAGCCCATATAGCGGGGGTAGCACAGATACGCAGTATTTT
once	-	TRBJ2-3	TRBV3-1/TRBV3-2	CASSLTRRDTQYF	TGTGCCAGCAGCCTTACCCGGCGGGATACGCAGTATTTT